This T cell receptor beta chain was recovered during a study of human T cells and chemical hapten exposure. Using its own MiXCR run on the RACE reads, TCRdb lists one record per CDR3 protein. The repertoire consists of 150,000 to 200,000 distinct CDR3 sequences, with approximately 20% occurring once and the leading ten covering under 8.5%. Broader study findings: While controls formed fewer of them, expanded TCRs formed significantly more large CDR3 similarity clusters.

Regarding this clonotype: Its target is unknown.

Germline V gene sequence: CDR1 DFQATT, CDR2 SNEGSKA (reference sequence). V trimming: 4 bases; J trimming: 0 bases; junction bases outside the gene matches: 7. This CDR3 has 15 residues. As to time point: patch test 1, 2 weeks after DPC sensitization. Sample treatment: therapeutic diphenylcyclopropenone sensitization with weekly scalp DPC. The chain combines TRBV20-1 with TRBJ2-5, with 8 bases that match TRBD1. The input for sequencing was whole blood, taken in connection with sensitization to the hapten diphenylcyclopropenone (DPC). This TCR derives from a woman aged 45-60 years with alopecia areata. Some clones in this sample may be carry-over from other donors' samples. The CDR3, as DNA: TGCAGTGCTAACCCGGGACAGGAAAACCAAGAGACCCAGTACTTC. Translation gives CSANPGQENQETQYF.